This T cell receptor beta chain was identified in a study of patients and donors after allogeneic stem cell transplantation. Germline CDR1 reads DFQATT; CDR2 reads SNEGSKA (reference sequence). V lost 4 bases and J lost 1, with 4 bases in between. The CDR3 contains 11 residues. TCRdb reprocessed the RT-PCR reads with MiXCR, giving one entry per CDR3 protein. The table includes about 150,000 distinct CDR3 sequences, about a third detected once. Sequenced sample: blood, either unsorted or a sorted T cell fraction (not recorded which). The clonotype was recovered from a human donor who was either an allogeneic HSCT recipient or a stem cell or donor lymphocyte infusion donor (not recorded which). It is not recorded whose cells these are; they may come from a transplant donor. This chain uses TRBV20-1 with TRBJ1-1; D gene unclear. CDR3 amino acids: CSANQNTEAFF. The CDR3 DNA sequence: TGCAGTGCTAACCAGAACACTGAAGCTTTCTTT.